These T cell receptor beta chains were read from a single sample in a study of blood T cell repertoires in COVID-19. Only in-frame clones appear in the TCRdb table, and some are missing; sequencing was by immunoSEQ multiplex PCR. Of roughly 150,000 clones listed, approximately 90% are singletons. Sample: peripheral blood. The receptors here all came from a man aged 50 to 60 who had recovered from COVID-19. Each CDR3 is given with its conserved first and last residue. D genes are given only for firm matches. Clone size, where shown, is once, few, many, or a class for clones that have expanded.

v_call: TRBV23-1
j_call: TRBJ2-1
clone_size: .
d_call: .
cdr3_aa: CASRGRGISSYNEQFF
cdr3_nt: TGCGCCAGCAGGGGCCGGGGAATTAGCTCCTACAATGAGCAGTTCTTC

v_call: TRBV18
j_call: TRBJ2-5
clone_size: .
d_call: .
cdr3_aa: CASSPSRGETQYF
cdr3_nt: TGTGCCAGCTCACCATCGAGGGGGGAGACCCAGTACTTC

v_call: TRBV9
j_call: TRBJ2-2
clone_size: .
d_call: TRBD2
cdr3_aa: CASSVVGLVSGGSTGELFF
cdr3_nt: TGTGCCAGCAGCGTAGTGGGACTAGTGTCCGGGGGTAGCACCGGGGAGCTGTTTTTT

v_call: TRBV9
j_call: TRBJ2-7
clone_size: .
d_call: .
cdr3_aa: CASSAGEGVAYEQYF
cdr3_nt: TGTGCCAGCAGCGCCGGAGAGGGGGTCGCCTACGAGCAGTACTTC

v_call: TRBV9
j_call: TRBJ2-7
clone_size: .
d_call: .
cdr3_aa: CASSASEGYEQYF
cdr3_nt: TGTGCCAGCAGCGCCTCTGAGGGCTACGAGCAGTACTTC

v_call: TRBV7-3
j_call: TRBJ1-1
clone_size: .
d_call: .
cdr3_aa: CASSWTVNTEAFF
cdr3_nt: TGTGCCAGCAGCTGGACTGTGAACACTGAAGCTTTCTTT

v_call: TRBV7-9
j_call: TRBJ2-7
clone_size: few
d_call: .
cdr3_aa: CASSLVSGTYEQYF
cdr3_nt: TGTGCCAGCAGCTTAGTGTCAGGGACCTACGAGCAGTACTTC

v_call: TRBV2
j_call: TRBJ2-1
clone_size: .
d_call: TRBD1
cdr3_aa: CASSPNRGLSNEQFF
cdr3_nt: TGTGCCAGCAGTCCGAACAGGGGATTGAGCAATGAGCAGTTCTTC

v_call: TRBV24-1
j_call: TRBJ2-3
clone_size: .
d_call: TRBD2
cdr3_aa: CATSDPGLAGVDTQYF
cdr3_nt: TGTGCCACCAGTGACCCAGGACTAGCGGGAGTAGATACGCAGTATTTT

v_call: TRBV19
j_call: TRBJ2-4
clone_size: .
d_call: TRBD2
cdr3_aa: CASSGTSGTLLAKNIQYF
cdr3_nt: TGTGCCAGTAGTGGGACTAGCGGGACTTTACTAGCCAAAAACATTCAGTACTTC

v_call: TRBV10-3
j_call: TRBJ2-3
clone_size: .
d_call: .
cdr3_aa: CAISGTLGKDTQYF
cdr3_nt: TGTGCCATCAGTGGGACTCTAGGAAAAGATACGCAGTATTTT

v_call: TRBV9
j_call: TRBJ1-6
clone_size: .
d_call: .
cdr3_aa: CASSVAGGASPLHF
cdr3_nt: TGTGCCAGCAGCGTAGCGGGGGGGGCTTCACCCCTCCACTTT

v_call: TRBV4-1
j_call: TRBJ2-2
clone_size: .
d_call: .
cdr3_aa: CASSQAMVGTGELFF
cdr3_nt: TGCGCCAGCAGCCAAGCAATGGTCGGGACCGGGGAGCTGTTTTTT

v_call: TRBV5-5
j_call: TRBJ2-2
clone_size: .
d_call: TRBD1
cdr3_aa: CASSRIGGAGTGELFF
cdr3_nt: TGTGCCAGCAGCCGAATAGGGGGCGCTGGCACCGGGGAGCTGTTTTTT

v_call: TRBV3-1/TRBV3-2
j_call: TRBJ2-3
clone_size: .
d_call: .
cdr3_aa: CASSQGTGFTDTQYF
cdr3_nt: TGTGCCAGCAGCCAAGGAACAGGGTTCACAGATACGCAGTATTTT

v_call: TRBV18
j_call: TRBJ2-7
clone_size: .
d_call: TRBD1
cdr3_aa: CASSLLGQGVNYEQYF
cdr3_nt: TGTGCCAGCTCCCTCCTCGGACAGGGGGTAAACTACGAGCAGTACTTC